This TCR beta chain was retrieved from a study of OX40 agonist ivuxolimab in advanced cancers. Study-level background: Ivuxolimab, an agonistic anti-OX40 (CD134) antibody, was given to patients. Patients achieving partial responses numbered three: one hepatocellular carcinoma case and two cutaneous melanoma cases.

In the case of this clone: Its cognate antigen is unknown.

Sequenced by immunoSEQ multiplex PCR; TCRdb stores in-frame clones only, minus some. The sample records 30,000 to 40,000 clones, approximately 79% being singletons. Losses at the gene ends were 2 bases for V and 6 bases for J; bases not matched to a gene: 3. Germline V gene sequence: CDR1 MNHEY, CDR2 SVGAGI. CDR3 size: 15 residues. Regarding the study as a whole: At 0.1 to 3.0 mg/kg, clonal expansion of CD4+ and CD8+ blood T cells had occurred by week 6. More expanded clones were found, on average, in CD8+ than in CD4+ T cells.

This sequence joins TRBV6-5 and TRBJ2-2; 10 nucleotides match TRBD1. The TCR originated in an adult with an advanced solid tumor such as melanoma, head and neck, liver or kidney cancer. Sequences were derived from CD4+ or CD8+ T cells sorted from blood, sampled in a trial of the OX40 agonist ivuxolimab. Written as DNA, the CDR3 is TGTGCCAGCAGTTACGGGACAGGGGATCCCGGGGAGCTGTTTTTT. This encodes CASSYGTGDPGELFF.